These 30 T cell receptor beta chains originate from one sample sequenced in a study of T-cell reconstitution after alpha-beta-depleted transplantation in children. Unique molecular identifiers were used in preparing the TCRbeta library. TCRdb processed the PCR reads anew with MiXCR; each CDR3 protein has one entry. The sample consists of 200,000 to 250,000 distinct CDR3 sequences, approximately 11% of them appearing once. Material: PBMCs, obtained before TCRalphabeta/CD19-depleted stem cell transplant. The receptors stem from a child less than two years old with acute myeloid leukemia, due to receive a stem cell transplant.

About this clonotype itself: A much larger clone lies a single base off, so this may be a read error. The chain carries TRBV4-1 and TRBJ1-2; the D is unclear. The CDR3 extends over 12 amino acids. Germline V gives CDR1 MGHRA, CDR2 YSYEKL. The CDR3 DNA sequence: TGCGCCAGCAGCCAAGTTGGGGATGGCTACCCCTTC. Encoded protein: CASSQVGDGYPF.

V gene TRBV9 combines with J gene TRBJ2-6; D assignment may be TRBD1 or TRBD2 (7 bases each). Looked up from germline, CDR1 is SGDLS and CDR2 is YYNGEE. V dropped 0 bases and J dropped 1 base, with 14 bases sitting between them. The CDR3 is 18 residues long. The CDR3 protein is CASSVDSGGASGANVLTF. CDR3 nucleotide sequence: TGTGCCAGCAGCGTAGATTCAGGGGGGGCATCTGGGGCCAACGTCCTGACTTTC.

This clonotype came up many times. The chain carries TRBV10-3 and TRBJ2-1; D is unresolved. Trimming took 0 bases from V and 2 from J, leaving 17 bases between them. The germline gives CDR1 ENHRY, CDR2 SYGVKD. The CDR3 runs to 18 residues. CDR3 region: CAISESGLLGRTYNEQFF. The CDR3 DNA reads TGTGCCATCAGTGAGTCAGGGTTATTAGGCAGGACCTACAATGAGCAGTTCTTC.

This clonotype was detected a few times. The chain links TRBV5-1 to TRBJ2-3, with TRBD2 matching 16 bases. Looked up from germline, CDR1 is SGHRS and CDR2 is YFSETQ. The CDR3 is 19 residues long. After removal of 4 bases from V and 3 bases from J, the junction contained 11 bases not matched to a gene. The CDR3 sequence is CASSLGLAGGDLFTDTQYF. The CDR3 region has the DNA TGCGCCAGCAGCCTGGGACTAGCGGGAGGGGACCTTTTTACAGATACGCAGTATTTT.

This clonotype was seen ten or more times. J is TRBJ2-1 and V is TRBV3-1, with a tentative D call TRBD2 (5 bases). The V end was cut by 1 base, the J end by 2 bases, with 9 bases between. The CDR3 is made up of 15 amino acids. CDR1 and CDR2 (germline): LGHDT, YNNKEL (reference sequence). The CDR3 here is CASSQGAEAYNEQFF. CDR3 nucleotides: TGTGCCAGCAGCCAAGGCGCGGAGGCCTACAATGAGCAGTTCTTC.

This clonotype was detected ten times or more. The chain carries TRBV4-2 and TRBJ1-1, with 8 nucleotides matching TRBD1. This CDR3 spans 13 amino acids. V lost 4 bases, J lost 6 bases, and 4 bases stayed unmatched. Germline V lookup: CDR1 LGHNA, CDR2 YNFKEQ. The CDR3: CASSLGTGPEAFF. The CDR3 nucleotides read TGTGCCAGCAGCCTCGGGACAGGCCCTGAAGCTTTCTTT.

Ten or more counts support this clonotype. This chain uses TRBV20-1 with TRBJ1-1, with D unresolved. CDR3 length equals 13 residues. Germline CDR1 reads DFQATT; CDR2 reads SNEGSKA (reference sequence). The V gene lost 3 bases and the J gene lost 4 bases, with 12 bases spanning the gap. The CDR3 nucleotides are TGCAGTGCTAGCCTGGTGGTCGGCACTGAAGCTTTCTTT. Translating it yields CSASLVVGTEAFF.

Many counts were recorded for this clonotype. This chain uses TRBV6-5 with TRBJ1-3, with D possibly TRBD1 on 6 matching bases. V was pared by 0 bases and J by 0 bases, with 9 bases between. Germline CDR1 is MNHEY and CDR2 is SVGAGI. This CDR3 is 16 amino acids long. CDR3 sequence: CASSYSGGPSGNTIYF. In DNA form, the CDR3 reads TGTGCCAGCAGTTACTCGGGGGGCCCCTCTGGAAACACCATATATTTT.

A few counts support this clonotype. The CDR3 here is CASSQLTSGSTDTQYF. In DNA, the CDR3 is TGTGCCAGCAGCCAACTGACTAGCGGGAGCACAGATACGCAGTATTTT. J is TRBJ2-3 and V is TRBV4-2; 10 bases match TRBD2. V lost 2 bases to trimming and J lost 0 bases; unmatched junction nucleotides: 2. CDR3 size: 16 residues. Germline CDR1 reads LGHNA; CDR2 reads YNFKEQ.

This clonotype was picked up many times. CDR3 nucleotide sequence: TGCGCCAGCAGCCCCCAAGCGGGTACAGATACGCAGTATTTT. Its translation: CASSPQAGTDTQYF. The chain links TRBV5-1 to TRBJ2-3; weak D call: TRBD2 (6 bases). The CDR3 contains 14 residues. From germline, CDR1 is SGHRS and CDR2 YFSETQ. Trimming cost V 4 bases and J 3 bases, with 12 bases left between them.

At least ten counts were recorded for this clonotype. This CDR3 is CATDGLTYNEQFF. In DNA, the CDR3 is TGTGCCACGGACGGGCTCACCTACAATGAGCAGTTCTTC. The chain links TRBV6-2 or TRBV6-3 to TRBJ2-1; no reliable D call. V lost 10 bases and J lost 2, with 12 bases in between. Germline lookup yields CDR1 MNHEY and CDR2 SVGEGT. The CDR3 totals 13 residues.

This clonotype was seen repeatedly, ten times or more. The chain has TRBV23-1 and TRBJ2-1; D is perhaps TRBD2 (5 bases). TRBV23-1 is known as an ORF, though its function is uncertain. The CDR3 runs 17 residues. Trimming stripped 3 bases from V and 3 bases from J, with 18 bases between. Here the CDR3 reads CASSQSRRSSDYNEQFF. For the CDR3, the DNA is TGCGCCAGCAGTCAGAGTCGGAGGTCGTCCGACTACAATGAGCAGTTCTTC.

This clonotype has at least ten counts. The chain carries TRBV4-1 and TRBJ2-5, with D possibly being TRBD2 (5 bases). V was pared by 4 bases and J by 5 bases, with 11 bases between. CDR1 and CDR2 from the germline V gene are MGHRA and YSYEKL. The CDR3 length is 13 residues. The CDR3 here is CASSLIALETQYF. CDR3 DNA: TGCGCCAGCAGCCTGATAGCGCTTGAGACCCAGTACTTC.

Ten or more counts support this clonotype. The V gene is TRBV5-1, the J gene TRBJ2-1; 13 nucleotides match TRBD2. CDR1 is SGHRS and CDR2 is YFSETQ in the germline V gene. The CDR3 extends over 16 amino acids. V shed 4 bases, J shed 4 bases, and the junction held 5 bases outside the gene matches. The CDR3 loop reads CASSGRTSGGYNEQFF. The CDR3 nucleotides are TGCGCCAGCAGCGGGCGGACTAGCGGGGGATACAATGAGCAGTTCTTC.

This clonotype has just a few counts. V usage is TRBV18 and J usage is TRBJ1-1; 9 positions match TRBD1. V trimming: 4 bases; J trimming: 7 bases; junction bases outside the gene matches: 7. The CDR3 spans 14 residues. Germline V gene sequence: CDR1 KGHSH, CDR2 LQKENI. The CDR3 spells CASSRETGGFEAFF. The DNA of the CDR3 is TGTGCCAGCTCACGAGAGACAGGGGGATTTGAAGCTTTCTTT.

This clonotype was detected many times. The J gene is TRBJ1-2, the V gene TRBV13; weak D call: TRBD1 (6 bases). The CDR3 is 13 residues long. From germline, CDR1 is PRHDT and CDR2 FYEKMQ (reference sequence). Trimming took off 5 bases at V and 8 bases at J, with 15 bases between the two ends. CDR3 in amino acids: CASSIGGGGGYTF. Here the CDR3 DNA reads TGTGCCAGCAGCATTGGGGGGGGCGGAGGCTACACCTTC.

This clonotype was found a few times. The DNA for the CDR3 is TGTGCCATCGGGAATCAGGGGGCAAGCAATCAGCCCCAGCATTTT. This sequence encodes CAIGNQGASNQPQHF. The chain combines TRBV10-3 with TRBJ1-5; 8 bases align to TRBD1. The V gene's germline CDR1 is ENHRY and CDR2 SYGVKD. V lost 8 bases to trimming and J lost 1 base; unmatched junction nucleotides: 7. There are 15 residues in the CDR3.

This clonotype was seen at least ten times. The CDR3 DNA follows: TGCAGTGCTAGAAGGGCTAGCGGGAGGAAATTGGGGGAGTACTTC. Amino acids: CSARRASGRKLGEYF. This chain connects TRBV20-1 to TRBJ2-7; 11 nucleotides align to TRBD2. J gave up 11 bases and V 2 bases, and 14 bases lay outside the gene matches. The germline V gene has CDR1 DFQATT and CDR2 SNEGSKA (reference sequence). This CDR3 region has 15 residues.

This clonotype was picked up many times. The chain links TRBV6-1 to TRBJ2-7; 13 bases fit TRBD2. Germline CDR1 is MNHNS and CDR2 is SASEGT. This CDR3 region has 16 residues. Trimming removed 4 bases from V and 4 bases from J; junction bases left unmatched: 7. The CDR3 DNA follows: TGTGCCAGCAGTGGCGGACTAGCGGGAGAATTATACGAGCAGTACTTC. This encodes CASSGGLAGELYEQYF.

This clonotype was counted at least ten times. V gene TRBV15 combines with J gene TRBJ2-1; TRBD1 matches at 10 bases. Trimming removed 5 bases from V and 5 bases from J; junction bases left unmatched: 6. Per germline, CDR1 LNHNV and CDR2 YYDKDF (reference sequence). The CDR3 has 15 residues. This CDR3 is CATSLGQGINNEQFF. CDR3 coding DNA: TGTGCCACCAGCCTGGGACAGGGGATAAACAATGAGCAGTTCTTC. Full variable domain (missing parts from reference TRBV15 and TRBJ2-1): DAMVIQNPRYQVTQFGKPVTLSCSQTLNHNVMYWYQQKSSQAPKLLFHYYDKDFNNEADTPDNFQSRRPNTSFCFLDIRSPGLGDTAMYLCATSLGQGINNEQFFGPGTRLTVL.

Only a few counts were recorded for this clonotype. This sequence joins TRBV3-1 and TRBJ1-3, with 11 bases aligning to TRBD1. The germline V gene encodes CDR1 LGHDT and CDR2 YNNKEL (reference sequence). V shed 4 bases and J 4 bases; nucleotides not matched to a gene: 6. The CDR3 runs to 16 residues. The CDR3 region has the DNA TGTGCCAGCAGCCTGTCGGACAGGGGGCGAGGAAACACCATATATTTT. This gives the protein CASSLSDRGRGNTIYF.

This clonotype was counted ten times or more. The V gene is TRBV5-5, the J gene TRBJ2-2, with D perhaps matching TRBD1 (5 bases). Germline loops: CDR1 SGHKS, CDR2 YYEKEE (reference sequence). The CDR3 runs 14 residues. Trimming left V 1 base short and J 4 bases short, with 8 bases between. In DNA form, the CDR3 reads TGTGCCAGCAGCTTGACAGGTCTCACCGGGGAGCTGTTTTTT. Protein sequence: CASSLTGLTGELFF.

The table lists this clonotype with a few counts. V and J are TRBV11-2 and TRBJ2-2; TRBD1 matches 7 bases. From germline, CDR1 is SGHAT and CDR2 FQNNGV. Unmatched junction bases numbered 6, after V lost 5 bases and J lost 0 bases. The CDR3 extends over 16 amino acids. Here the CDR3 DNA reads TGTGCCAGCAGCCGACAGGGTCCTTCGAACACCGGGGAGCTGTTTTTT. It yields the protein CASSRQGPSNTGELFF.

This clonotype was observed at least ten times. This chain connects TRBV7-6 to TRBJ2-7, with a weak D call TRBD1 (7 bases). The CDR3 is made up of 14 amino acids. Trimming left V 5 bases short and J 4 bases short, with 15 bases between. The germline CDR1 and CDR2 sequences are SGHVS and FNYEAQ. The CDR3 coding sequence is TGTGCCAGCAGCCCTAGCAGGGGGGATTACGAGCAGTACTTC. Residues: CASSPSRGDYEQYF. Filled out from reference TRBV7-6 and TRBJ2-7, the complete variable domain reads GAGVSQSPRYKVTKRGQDVALRCDPISGHVSLYWYRQALGQGPEFLTYFNYEAQQDKSGLPNDRFSAERPEGSISTLTIQRTEQRDSAMYRCASSPSRGDYEQYFGPGTRLTVT.

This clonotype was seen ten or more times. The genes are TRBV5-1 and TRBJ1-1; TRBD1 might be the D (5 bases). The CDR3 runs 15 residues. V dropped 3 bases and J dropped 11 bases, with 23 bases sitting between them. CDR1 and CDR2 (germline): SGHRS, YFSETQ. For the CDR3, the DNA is TGCGCCAGCAGCTCGCAAGCGGCAGGCCTTAAGGGGGCTTTCTTT. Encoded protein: CASSSQAAGLKGAFF.

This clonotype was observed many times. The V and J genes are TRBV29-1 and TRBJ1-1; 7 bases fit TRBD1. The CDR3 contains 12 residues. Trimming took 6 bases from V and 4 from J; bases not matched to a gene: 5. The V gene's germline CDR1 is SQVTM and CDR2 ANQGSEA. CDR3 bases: TGCAGCGTCTCACAGGGGAGCACTGAAGCTTTCTTT. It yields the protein CSVSQGSTEAFF.

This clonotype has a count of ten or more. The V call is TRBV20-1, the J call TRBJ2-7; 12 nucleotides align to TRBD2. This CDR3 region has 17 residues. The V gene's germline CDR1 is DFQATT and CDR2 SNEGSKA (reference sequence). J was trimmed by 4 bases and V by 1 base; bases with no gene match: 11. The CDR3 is CSARAPPASGRGYEQYF. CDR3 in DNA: TGCAGTGCTAGAGCCCCGCCGGCTAGCGGGAGGGGATACGAGCAGTACTTC.

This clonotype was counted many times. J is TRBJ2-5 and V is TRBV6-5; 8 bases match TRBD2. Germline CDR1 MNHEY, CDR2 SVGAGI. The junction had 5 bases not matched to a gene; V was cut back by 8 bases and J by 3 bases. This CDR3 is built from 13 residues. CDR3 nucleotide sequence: TGTGCCAGCGCCGGGACTAGTAAAGAGACCCAGTACTTC. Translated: CASAGTSKETQYF.

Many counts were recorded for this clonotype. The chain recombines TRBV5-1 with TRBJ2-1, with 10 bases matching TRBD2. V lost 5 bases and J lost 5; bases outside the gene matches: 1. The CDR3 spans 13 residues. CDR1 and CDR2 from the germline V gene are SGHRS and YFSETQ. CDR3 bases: TGCGCCAGCAGAGGGACTAGCGACAATGAGCAGTTCTTC. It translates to CASRGTSDNEQFF.

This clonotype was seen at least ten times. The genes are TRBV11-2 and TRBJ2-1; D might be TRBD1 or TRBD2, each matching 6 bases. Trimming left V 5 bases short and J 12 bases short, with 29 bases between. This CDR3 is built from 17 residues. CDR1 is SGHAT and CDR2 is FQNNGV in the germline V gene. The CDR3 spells CASSPVTRDKEFIRQFF. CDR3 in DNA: TGTGCCAGCAGCCCAGTGACGCGGGACAAGGAGTTTATTAGGCAGTTCTTC.